The 10 T cell receptor beta chains in this list originate from one sample, sequenced in a study of response to subunit inactivated influenza vaccine. TCRdb re-derived calls from the RT-PCR reads in MiXCR, one entry per CDR3 protein. The data contain some 500,000 distinct CDR3 sequences, roughly 23% of them seen just once; the ten biggest clones take up approximately 1.9%. The sample in question was CD4+ T cells sorted from PBMCs, obtained roughly 5 days after vaccination. The receptors come from a man aged 50-60 years who received an inactivated influenza vaccine.

This clonotype turned up a few times. V is TRBV12-3 or TRBV12-4 and J is TRBJ1-3, with D uncertain. The CDR3 is 15 amino acids. The V and J ends lost 5 bases and 0 bases respectively, with 11 bases between them. CDR3 residues: CASSPGVFSGNTIYF. The CDR3, as DNA: TGTGCCAGCAGTCCCGGGGTTTTCTCTGGAAACACCATATATTTT.

This clonotype was found a few times. V is TRBV9 and J is TRBJ2-7; D is ambiguous. The germline V gene encodes CDR1 SGDLS and CDR2 YYNGEE. V lost 0 bases and J lost 5, with 9 bases in between. CDR3 length: 13 amino acids. As DNA, the CDR3 is TGTGCCAGCAGCGTAGCTGTGGCCAACGAGCAGTACTTC. Protein: CASSVAVANEQYF.

This chain links TRBV12-3 or TRBV12-4 with TRBJ2-1, with 10 bases that match TRBD2. V lost 5 bases to trimming and J lost 9 bases; unmatched junction nucleotides: 4. This CDR3 is 13 amino acids long. The CDR3 DNA is TGTGCCAGCAGTAAAACTAGCGGGACTGAGCAGTTCTTC. It encodes CASSKTSGTEQFF.

Only a few counts were recorded for this clonotype. The rearrangement uses TRBV27 and TRBJ1-1; TRBD1 matches at 8 bases. The CDR3 runs to 14 residues. CDR1 and CDR2 from the germline V gene are MNHEY and SMNVEV (reference sequence). J was trimmed by 7 bases and V by 6 bases; bases with no gene match: 10. The DNA for the CDR3 is TGTGCCAGCAGGCCGTTACAGGACAGGGATGAAGCTTTCTTT. Protein: CASRPLQDRDEAFF.

A word on this clonotype: Compared with germline, one end of the junction differs, possibly owing to a read error. The V call is TRBV5-3, the J call TRBJ2-1; 13 bases fit TRBD2. TRBV5-3 is annotated as an ORF whose role is uncertain. The CDR3 runs 14 residues. CDR3 coding DNA: TGTGCTAGAAGACTAGCGGGAGGACGCGGGGAGCAGTTCTTC. It is translated as CARRLAGGRGEQFF.

In this sample, this clonotype turned up a few times. V gene TRBV7-2 combines with J gene TRBJ1-4; D is undetermined. The CDR3 is 13 residues long. V was shortened by 0 bases and J by 5 bases, with 4 bases between the two germline ends. CDR1 and CDR2 (germline): SGHTA, FQGNSA. The CDR3 is CASSLAPNEKLFF. Here the CDR3 DNA reads TGTGCCAGCAGCTTAGCTCCCAATGAAAAACTGTTTTTT.

CDR3 loop: CSANRVGSYEQYF. The CDR3, as DNA: TGCAGTGCTAACAGGGTGGGCTCCTACGAGCAGTACTTC. The J gene is TRBJ2-7, the V gene TRBV20-1, with D tentatively TRBD1 (6 bases). The CDR3 loop spans 13 amino acids. V dropped 4 bases and J dropped 0 bases, with 10 bases sitting between them. Germline V lookup: CDR1 DFQATT, CDR2 SNEGSKA (reference sequence).

The table lists this clonotype with a count of one. This chain connects TRBV5-1 to TRBJ1-2, with D tentatively TRBD1 (6 bases). Trimming pared 1 base from V and 6 bases from J, leaving 16 bases between. Looked up from germline, CDR1 is SGHRS and CDR2 is YFSETQ. CDR3 size: 15 residues. The CDR3 nucleotides read TGCGCCAGCAGCTTGTGGGGGGCCCAGGCTAATGGCTACACCTTC. Its protein is CASSLWGAQANGYTF.

V and J are TRBV6-2 or TRBV6-3 and TRBJ2-5; 8 nucleotides line up with TRBD1. CDR3 length: 17 residues. Per the germline V gene, CDR1 is MNHEY and CDR2 is SVGEGT. V shed 5 bases, J shed 7 bases, and the junction held 18 bases outside the gene matches. The CDR3 DNA is TGTGCCAGCAGTCACCTGAAGGGACAGGCGGCGGGTATGACCCAGTACTTC. As protein: CASSHLKGQAAGMTQYF.

This chain joins TRBV21-1 and TRBJ2-7; the DNA was not compared with TRBD1, the D call given in the table. TRBV21-1 is recorded as a pseudogene. The CDR3 consists of 17 residues. The CDR3 region has the DNA TGTGCCAGCAGCAAACCGACCGTATCCCGACAGGGGAGCAAGCAGTACTTC. This encodes CASSKPTVSRQGSKQYF.